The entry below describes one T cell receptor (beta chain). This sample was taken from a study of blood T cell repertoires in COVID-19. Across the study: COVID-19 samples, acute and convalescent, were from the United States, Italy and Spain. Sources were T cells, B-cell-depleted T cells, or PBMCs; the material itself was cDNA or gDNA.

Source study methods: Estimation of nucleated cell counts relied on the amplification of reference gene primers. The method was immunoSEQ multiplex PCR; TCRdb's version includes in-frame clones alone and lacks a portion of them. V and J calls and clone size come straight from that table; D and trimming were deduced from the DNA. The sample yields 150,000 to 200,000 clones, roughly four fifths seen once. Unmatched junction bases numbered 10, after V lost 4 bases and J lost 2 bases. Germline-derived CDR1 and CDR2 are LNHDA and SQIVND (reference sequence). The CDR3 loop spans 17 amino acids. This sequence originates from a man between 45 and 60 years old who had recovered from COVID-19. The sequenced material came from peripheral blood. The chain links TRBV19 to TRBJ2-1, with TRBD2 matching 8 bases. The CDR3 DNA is TGTGCCAGTAGTAGCTCCACTAGCGGTTCAACCTACAATGAGCAGTTCTTC. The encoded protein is CASSSSTSGSTYNEQFF.